What follows describes a single T cell receptor beta chain. Its target is unknown. The data stem from a study of early T cells in non-severe SARS-CoV-2 infection. General study points: Sequences matched to VDJdb favored anti-spike CD8 responses, while private and CD4 specificities were missed.

TCRdb passed the 5' RACE reads through MiXCR, listing each CDR3 protein once. This sample has around 92,000 distinct CDR3 sequences, with approximately 9.9% found just once. The CDR3 loop spans 14 amino acids. CDR1 SGHRS and CDR2 YFSETQ come from the germline V gene. Trimming cost V 0 bases and J 7 bases; bases outside gene matches: 2. V and J are TRBV5-1 and TRBJ1-4, with 8 bases lining up with TRBD1. This receptor was identified in an adult who was a healthcare worker with PCR-confirmed SARS-CoV-2 infection or an uninfected control (not recorded which). The sequenced sample was whole blood. Here the CDR3 reads CASSLGRGLEKLFF. The CDR3 nucleotides read TGCGCCAGCAGCTTGGGCAGGGGGCTTGAAAAACTGTTTTTT.